This record covers a single T cell receptor beta chain. Its antigen is currently unknown. This sample was included in a study of chemoradiotherapy in HPV16-positive cancers. Points from the study as a whole: Non-HPV-specific T cells did not expand in tumors during treatment, whereas candidate HPV-specific clones and E7-related motifs did. The functional HPV-specific definition rests on just two HPV16-positive patients.

This table comes from immunoSEQ multiplex PCR, and its TCRdb copy is limited to in-frame clones, with some not included. The sample consists of tens of thousands of clones, roughly nine tenths of them appearing once. Germline V gene data show CDR1 as MNHEY and CDR2 as SVGAGI. This CDR3 comprises 15 residues. With V trimmed by 5 bases and J by 4 bases, 6 bases remained unmatched. The gene calls are TRBV6-5 and TRBJ1-4; TRBD1 matches at 8 bases. The sequence was obtained from a human donor with HPV-associated anogenital cancer. Sample: blood, taken from a patient who underwent chemoradiotherapy. The CDR3 is CASSPWTGNNEKLFF. The CDR3 region has the DNA TGTGCCAGCAGTCCGTGGACAGGGAATAATGAAAAACTGTTTTTT.